The TCR beta chain described here comes from a study of breast tumors, draining lymph nodes, adjacent tissues. This clonotype was found a few times. Its specificity is unknown. Regarding the study as a whole: Tumors had less TCR diversity than lymph nodes, more than nontumor tissue. That most tumor T cells come from lymph nodes remained unproven.

TCRdb independently ran MiXCR on the multiplex PCR reads; one entry per CDR3 protein. The repertoire includes more than 15,000 distinct CDR3 sequences, about 64% of them detected once, and about a fifth sits in the top ten. The sample taken for sequencing was tumor-adjacent breast tissue. The receptor was isolated from a female donor with breast cancer. Some clones in this sample may be carry-over from other donors' samples.

CDR3 bases: TGCGCCAGCAGCCAAGACCGGAGGACTAGTCTGGATCAGCCCCAGCATTTT. Protein product: CASSQDRRTSLDQPQHF. This chain uses TRBV4-3 with TRBJ1-5; D unresolved. Germline V gene lookup returns CDR1 LGHNA and CDR2 YSLEER. The CDR3 runs to 17 residues. With 0 bases removed from V and 5 bases from J, the gap between germline ends came to 17 bases.